The rows below give T cell receptor beta chains drawn from one sample of a study of regulatory T cells in long-lasting Graves disease. One entry per CDR3 protein, called by TCRdb with MiXCR from the multiplex PCR reads. Of 370,000 or so distinct CDR3 sequences in the sample, about 16% were seen once. These data were also reused for a study on T cells in Graves' hyperthyroidism and ophthalmopathy.

The sequenced sample was peripheral blood mononuclear cells (PBMCs), obtained at new diagnosis, from a patient treated with antithyroid drugs. The receptors here all came from a woman under 30 with Graves disease. Both conserved end residues are part of each CDR3. The order of the fields is D gene, J gene, V gene, clone size, CDR3 protein, CDR3 DNA. D genes are given only for firm matches. Some rows mark clone size as missing; the rest say once, few, many or name a class of expanded clone.

d_gene: NA
j_gene: TRBJ2-7
v_gene: TRBV5-1
abundance: many
CDR3aa: CASNKELGSEQYF
CDR3nt: TGCGCCAGCAACAAAGAGTTGGGTTCCGAGCAGTACTTC

d_gene: NA
j_gene: TRBJ2-6
v_gene: TRBV20-1
abundance: NA
CDR3aa: CSARLTSSGANVLTF
CDR3nt: TGCAGTGCTCGACTAACCAGCTCTGGGGCCAACGTCCTGACTTTC

d_gene: NA
j_gene: TRBJ1-5
v_gene: TRBV20-1
abundance: few
CDR3aa: CSASSGPDQPQHF
CDR3nt: TGCAGTGCTAGTAGTGGGCCCGATCAGCCCCAGCATTTT

d_gene: TRBD1
j_gene: TRBJ2-1
v_gene: TRBV5-1
abundance: many
CDR3aa: CASTGTGGRSSYNEQFF
CDR3nt: TGCGCCAGCACCGGGACAGGGGGCCGTAGCTCCTACAATGAGCAGTTCTTC

d_gene: NA
j_gene: TRBJ2-2
v_gene: TRBV12-3/TRBV12-4
abundance: many
CDR3aa: CASSLLVGGNTGELFF
CDR3nt: TGTGCCAGCAGTTTATTAGTGGGAGGAAACACCGGGGAGCTGTTTTTT

d_gene: NA
j_gene: TRBJ1-1
v_gene: TRBV12-3/TRBV12-4
abundance: NA
CDR3aa: CASSRGRIEAFF
CDR3nt: TGTGCCAGCAGTCGAGGACGGATTGAAGCTTTCTTT

d_gene: TRBD1
j_gene: TRBJ1-4
v_gene: TRBV9
abundance: many
CDR3aa: CASSVGPGQGGEKLFF
CDR3nt: TGTGCCAGCAGCGTGGGCCCGGGACAGGGCGGTGAAAAACTGTTTTTT

d_gene: NA
j_gene: TRBJ2-3
v_gene: TRBV30
abundance: NA
CDR3aa: CAWSAVDNNQPQYF
CDR3nt: TGTGCCTGGAGTGCGGTTGATAACAATCAGCCCCAGTATTTT

d_gene: NA
j_gene: TRBJ2-1
v_gene: TRBV5-1
abundance: many
CDR3aa: CASSLGSAKNEQFF
CDR3nt: TGCGCCAGCAGCTTGGGGTCGGCGAAGAATGAGCAGTTCTTC

d_gene: TRBD1
j_gene: TRBJ1-2
v_gene: TRBV24-1
abundance: many
CDR3aa: CATSDGSETGVGVYGYTF
CDR3nt: TGTGCCACCAGTGATGGATCCGAGACAGGGGTCGGGGTTTATGGCTACACCTTC

d_gene: NA
j_gene: TRBJ2-7
v_gene: TRBV7-2
abundance: many
CDR3aa: CASSLAAGNYEQYF
CDR3nt: TGTGCCAGCAGCTTAGCGGCCGGGAACTACGAGCAGTACTTC

d_gene: NA
j_gene: TRBJ2-1
v_gene: TRBV19
abundance: NA
CDR3aa: CASRGGVARHEQFF
CDR3nt: TGTGCCAGTAGGGGGGGAGTGGCAAGACATGAGCAGTTCTTC

d_gene: TRBD1
j_gene: TRBJ1-2
v_gene: TRBV2
abundance: once
CDR3aa: CASRDGTGGNYGYTF
CDR3nt: TGTGCCAGCAGGGACGGGACAGGGGGAAACTATGGCTACACCTTC

d_gene: TRBD2
j_gene: TRBJ2-3
v_gene: TRBV28
abundance: many
CDR3aa: CASSLSKAGADTQYF
CDR3nt: TGTGCCAGCAGTTTATCCAAAGCGGGGGCAGATACGCAGTATTTT

d_gene: TRBD1
j_gene: TRBJ1-1
v_gene: TRBV19
abundance: once
CDR3aa: CASRSRGQGRAFF
CDR3nt: TGTGCCAGTAGGTCCCGCGGACAGGGTCGAGCTTTCTTT

d_gene: NA
j_gene: TRBJ1-2
v_gene: TRBV2
abundance: many
CDR3aa: CATQGIDYGYTF
CDR3nt: TGTGCCACCCAGGGAATCGACTATGGCTACACCTTC

d_gene: TRBD2
j_gene: TRBJ2-3
v_gene: TRBV30
abundance: many
CDR3aa: CAATVSGGLSDTQYF
CDR3nt: TGTGCCGCGACCGTGTCGGGGGGGTTATCAGATACGCAGTATTTT

d_gene: NA
j_gene: TRBJ1-1
v_gene: TRBV11-1
abundance: many
CDR3aa: CASSLARDREAFF
CDR3nt: TGTGCCAGCAGCTTAGCCAGGGACCGTGAAGCTTTCTTT

d_gene: NA
j_gene: TRBJ2-5
v_gene: TRBV12-3/TRBV12-4
abundance: many
CDR3aa: CASSFSEWGRETQYF
CDR3nt: TGTGCCAGCAGTTTTAGCGAGTGGGGTCGGGAGACCCAGTACTTC

d_gene: TRBD1
j_gene: TRBJ1-1
v_gene: TRBV7-9
abundance: many
CDR3aa: CASSLAPGGIEAFF
CDR3nt: TGTGCCAGCAGCTTAGCGCCAGGGGGCATTGAAGCTTTCTTT

d_gene: NA
j_gene: TRBJ2-3
v_gene: TRBV9
abundance: NA
CDR3aa: CASSQKNTDTQYF
CDR3nt: TGTGCCAGCAGCCAAAAAAACACAGATACGCAGTATTTT

d_gene: TRBD2
j_gene: TRBJ2-5
v_gene: TRBV7-3
abundance: many
CDR3aa: CASSVGLAGGSQETQYF
CDR3nt: TGTGCCAGCAGCGTCGGACTAGCGGGAGGTTCCCAAGAGACCCAGTACTTC

d_gene: TRBD2
j_gene: TRBJ2-2
v_gene: TRBV7-3
abundance: NA
CDR3aa: CASGRAGDTGELFF
CDR3nt: TGTGCCAGCGGTCGGGCGGGGGATACCGGGGAGCTGTTTTTT

d_gene: TRBD1
j_gene: TRBJ2-7
v_gene: TRBV28
abundance: many
CDR3aa: CASTAETGISYEQYF
CDR3nt: TGTGCCAGCACCGCCGAGACAGGGATCTCCTACGAGCAGTACTTC

d_gene: NA
j_gene: TRBJ2-1
v_gene: TRBV20-1
abundance: many
CDR3aa: CSARDLRLTGLNEQFF
CDR3nt: TGCAGTGCTAGAGATCTGAGACTAACCGGTTTAAATGAGCAGTTCTTC

d_gene: NA
j_gene: TRBJ2-1
v_gene: TRBV5-1
abundance: many
CDR3aa: CASRGSIGSYNEQFF
CDR3nt: TGCGCCAGCAGGGGGAGTATCGGGTCCTACAATGAGCAGTTCTTC

d_gene: TRBD1
j_gene: TRBJ2-2
v_gene: TRBV27
abundance: NA
CDR3aa: CACRGSGELFF
CDR3nt: TGTGCCTGCAGGGGGAGCGGGGAGCTGTTTTTT

d_gene: TRBD1
j_gene: TRBJ2-5
v_gene: TRBV5-4
abundance: many
CDR3aa: CASSLTQGAETQYF
CDR3nt: TGTGCCAGCAGCTTAACACAGGGGGCGGAGACCCAGTACTTC

d_gene: NA
j_gene: TRBJ2-7
v_gene: TRBV12-3/TRBV12-4
abundance: many
CDR3aa: CASSFLGSTGEQYF
CDR3nt: TGTGCCAGCAGTTTTCTCGGGAGTACGGGCGAGCAGTACTTC

d_gene: NA
j_gene: TRBJ1-1
v_gene: TRBV18
abundance: many
CDR3aa: CASSQKTGIEAFF
CDR3nt: TGTGCCAGCTCACAAAAAACAGGAATTGAAGCTTTCTTT

d_gene: TRBD1
j_gene: TRBJ1-4
v_gene: TRBV5-5
abundance: many
CDR3aa: CASSRQTGGGEKLFF
CDR3nt: TGCGCCAGCAGCCGGCAGACAGGGGGCGGTGAAAAACTGTTTTTT

d_gene: NA
j_gene: TRBJ2-1
v_gene: TRBV2
abundance: few
CDR3aa: CASSYPGLSYNEQFF
CDR3nt: TGTGCCAGCAGTTACCCAGGGCTTTCCTACAATGAGCAGTTCTTC

d_gene: NA
j_gene: TRBJ1-1
v_gene: TRBV10-3
abundance: many
CDR3aa: CAISERPQIDTEAFF
CDR3nt: TGTGCCATCAGTGAGAGACCCCAAATAGACACTGAAGCTTTCTTT

d_gene: TRBD1
j_gene: TRBJ1-5
v_gene: TRBV28
abundance: NA
CDR3aa: CASSLNTGGHQPQHF
CDR3nt: TGTGCCAGCAGCCTAAATACAGGGGGCCATCAGCCCCAGCATTTT

d_gene: TRBD1
j_gene: TRBJ2-1
v_gene: TRBV7-8
abundance: many
CDR3aa: CASSLGAGGLSYNEQFF
CDR3nt: TGTGCCAGCAGCTTAGGGGCAGGGGGCCTTTCCTACAATGAGCAGTTCTTC

d_gene: TRBD2
j_gene: TRBJ2-1
v_gene: TRBV12-3/TRBV12-4
abundance: NA
CDR3aa: CASNHYGTSGFYNEQFF
CDR3nt: TGTGCCAGCAACCACTATGGGACTAGCGGATTCTACAATGAGCAGTTCTTC